Below, one TCR beta chain is given with its context. This clone's antigen is unknown. No much larger clonotype is one base removed from it; base qualities were not supplied. The data derive from a study of cytomegalovirus exposure and HLA in healthy donors (dated by TCRdb to about 2017). For the study in its entirety: According to an earlier analysis of a few hundred of the donors, 150 million to 200 million T cells yielded roughly 110 million unique TCR beta sequences and around 300 Gb of sequence data. An early release covering about 600 HLA-typed donors comprised roughly 300 gigabases of sequencing data and 65 million to 100 million unique TCR sequences. Of the 300 to 500 genotyped donors, 75% to 85% were placed in the genetic ancestry cluster associated with self-reported Caucasian donors. The study aimed to test whether signatures of past pathogen exposure could be identified by cataloging public T cell receptors. The T cell repertoires of 550 to 850 subjects were profiled by immunosequencing and related to cytomegalovirus serostatus. Along with the roughly 700-subject first cohort, a separate validation cohort of over 90 different subjects was used. To predict cytomegalovirus infection status, the study combined high-throughput TCR immunosequencing, statistical association of individual TCRs with disease status, and machine learning. A later analysis re-examined previously published TCR beta repertoires from 600 to 700 donors and added high-resolution HLA genotyping to investigate patterns of TCR occurrence. In the later analysis, no new phenotypic data were used to find candidate immune exposures; instead, reliance was placed on TCR beta sequences and their occurrence across donors. To decide whether each TCR beta V gene segment behaved as functional or pseudogenic, an earlier analysis of approximately 590 of the donors relied on high-throughput TCR beta sequencing. Donor age, sex, ethnicity and CMV serostatus were compiled together with the repertoire data. In a later genetic analysis, genome-wide SNP genotypes for 398 of the 666 donors were used, and that subset was treated as a discovery cohort. All discovery cohort repertoires had been generated on a single sequencing platform. Both class I and class II loci were covered by HLA typing, at four-digit resolution. Typing coverage varied by locus: 629-630 donors for A, B, C, DRB1 and DQB1; about 520 for DQA1; approximately 610 for DPA1; under 490 for DPB1. Because of strong linkage in the cohort, five DR-DQ haplotypes were treated as single units for association and clustering. Among 398 genotyped donors of the cohort, an average of approximately 250,000 unique TCR beta nucleotide sequences were sequenced per donor, roughly 18% of them non-productive.

Libraries were prepared through the immunoSEQ multiplex PCR assay. For the multiplex PCR, a mixture combining 60 forward primers for TCR Vbeta segments and 13 reverse primers for TCR Jbeta segments was used. Amplification of the CDR3 region of rearranged TCR beta genes was performed with a multiplex PCR assay on genomic DNA. The amplified TCR beta libraries were sequenced on the Illumina HiSeq System as 87-base-pair reads. The study's own analysis went as follows. A later analysis tallied 75 million to 95 million unique TCR beta chains across the 610 or so repertoires, and about 12 million of those chains were shared by two or more donors. Raw reads were error-corrected and collapsed into unique sequences with a nearest-neighbor algorithm that merged closely related sequences to remove PCR and sequencing errors. CDR3 sequences were aligned to IMGT reference sequences to assign V, D and J gene segments. For a sequence to be retained, a match of at least six nucleotides to both a V gene segment and a J gene segment was required. Rearrangements were called productive when the CDR3 lacked stop codons and stayed in frame with V and J; all others were non-productive. CDR3 was defined by IMGT convention, running from the second conserved V-encoded cysteine to the conserved J-encoded phenylalanine. The earlier analysis of 587 of the donors excluded sequences that lacked an unambiguous match to a single V gene segment. An earlier analysis of around 600 of the donors classified V segments as functional when productive rearrangements were above 56.7% and as segregating when the standard deviation between donors was above 5%. A statistical classification framework was built to diagnose cytomegalovirus status from the catalog of TCR beta chain sequences. In a later analysis, V and J genes were assigned by comparing TCR nucleotide sequences against IMGT/GENE-DB human TR gene sequences. In a later analysis, CDR3 sequences and most-parsimonious VDJ recombination scenarios were assigned using the TCRdist pipeline. In a later analysis, every TCR beta chain was defined by the combination of its CDR3 amino acid sequence and its V-gene family, and reads without a unique V-gene family were dropped. In a later analysis, approximately 640 highly shared, low-generation-probability nucleotide sequences were removed to address suspected cross-contamination and a sequencing artifact. For each public chain, a later analysis derived a clonal expansion index from normalized ranks of inferred template counts within each repertoire. In a later analysis, generation probabilities were computed with a VDJ recombination model fitted to out-of-frame rearrangements, and the resulting probabilities were checked against IGoR. Hypergeometric tests were used in a later analysis to score TCR-TCR, TCR-HLA and TCR-CMV co-occurrence, with a repertoire-size bias correction applied to the TCR pairs. To estimate false discovery rates, a later analysis permuted the HLA or CMV assignments 20 times. A later analysis grouped co-occurring TCRs with DBSCAN, adding TCRdist sequence similarity when clustering within HLA-allele-positive subsets. For co-occurrence clustering, repertoires with fewer than 30,000 or more than 120,000 public chains were excluded, along with four or five repertoires with anomalous nucleotide sharing. Held by TCRdb, this immuneACCESS table contains in-frame sequences only and omits some clones. Under half of the omission traces to an unresolved V gene where checked; the cause of the rest is unknown. The V and J calls and the clone size are those of that table, but D and trimming were determined from the DNA. The sample profile shows 190,000 or so clones; around 74% of them were found once. Under 2% of the sample goes to the ten largest clones.

Overall study results and their limits: A later analysis found that HLA-associated TCR beta chains were more clonally expanded and had lower generation probabilities than equally common non-associated chains. In the study, about 150 TCR beta chains were listed as associated with cytomegalovirus. The authors suggested that the approach could potentially be generalized to other disease states and immunological phenotypes. The presence/absence analyses assumed that sequencing depth was roughly uniform across donors, and that assumption may not be true. The earlier analysis of approximately 540 of the donors excluded some 15 rarely observed V segments, including chromosome 9 orphons, because counts were too low. A further reported finding was that TCR beta sequences accurately predicted the HLA-A and HLA-B alleles for most subjects in the first cohort. A later analysis associated 16,951 TCR beta sequences with specific HLA alleles at a false discovery rate of 0.05. V-gene and J-gene trimming of TCR beta chains was associated with a missense DCLRE1C variant in a later genetic analysis, and the association was replicated in an independent cohort. Three of the identified cytomegalovirus-associated TCR beta chains were confirmed in vitro to be specific for cytomegalovirus antigens. CMV serostatus was the only immune exposure information available for the cohort. Some IMGT-functional V segments, including TRBV6-2 and TRBV6-3, could not be told apart with the 87-base-pair reads, so those segments were excluded. A cluster of highly shared sequence variants was judged likely to be a technical artifact of the sequencing pipeline. Cytomegalovirus status was reported to be diagnosed by the classifier with high specificity and sensitivity in both the original and validation cohorts. According to a later analysis, most CMV-associated TCR beta chains appeared to be HLA-restricted, and the HLA associations seemed to be driven largely by CMV exposure. The cohort was sequenced for TCR beta chains only, and without alpha or paired-chain data the features that could be detected were limited. When HLA alleles, especially DR and DQ, strongly co-occurred, attributing TCR associations to individual alleles was difficult. While some public TCRs were present in many individuals, most TCR sequences turned up only very rarely across donors. In an earlier analysis of 500 to 650 of the donors, most TCR beta V segments appeared in productive rearrangements about 87% or about 30% of the time, broadly matching IMGT annotations. Correlated functional status among segregating V segments might be attributable to linkage disequilibrium, but an unknown experimental factor could not be ruled out. Several of the top co-occurrence clusters appeared to be linked to parvovirus B19, influenza, CMV and Epstein-Barr virus, according to a later analysis. In a later analysis, TCR association rates were found to vary across HLA loci, with the most associated TCRs seen for DRB1 alleles and the fewest for HLA-C alleles. A later genetic analysis reported fewer N-insertions in productive TCRs among donors in an Asian-associated ancestry cluster than the approximately 700-donor mean. Because some donors lacked HLA typing at each locus, the association tests relied only on the typed subset.

The junction shows trimming of 2 bases on V and 6 bases on J, and the gene matches do not reach 9 bases of it. Looking up the germline V gene yields CDR1 SGHRS and CDR2 YFSETQ. From the cysteine through the phenylalanine, the CDR3 covers 16 amino acids. The entry retains the CDR3 DNA only, 48 bases that are in frame from base 1. The cohort consisted of 600 or so healthy bone marrow donors. At the time of sampling, all cohort members were nominally healthy, though unrecorded immune exposures were likely present. The donor tested CMV seropositive and was one of the 289 seropositive cohort members. A peripheral blood sample was provided by each donor, and peripheral blood mononuclear cells were used for TCR beta sequencing. Genomic DNA extraction from the blood cell samples was performed with the Qiagen DNeasy Blood Extraction Kit.

Recombination connected TRBV5-1 to TRBJ2-1; TRBD1 fits 9 bases in the junction. The sample was PBMCs. The source of this sequence is a girl between 5 and 17 years old in good health and CMV-seropositive. The CDR3 in this case is CASSFISAQGANEQFF. The bases are TGCGCCAGCAGCTTTATCTCTGCACAGGGGGCCAATGAGCAGTTCTTC.